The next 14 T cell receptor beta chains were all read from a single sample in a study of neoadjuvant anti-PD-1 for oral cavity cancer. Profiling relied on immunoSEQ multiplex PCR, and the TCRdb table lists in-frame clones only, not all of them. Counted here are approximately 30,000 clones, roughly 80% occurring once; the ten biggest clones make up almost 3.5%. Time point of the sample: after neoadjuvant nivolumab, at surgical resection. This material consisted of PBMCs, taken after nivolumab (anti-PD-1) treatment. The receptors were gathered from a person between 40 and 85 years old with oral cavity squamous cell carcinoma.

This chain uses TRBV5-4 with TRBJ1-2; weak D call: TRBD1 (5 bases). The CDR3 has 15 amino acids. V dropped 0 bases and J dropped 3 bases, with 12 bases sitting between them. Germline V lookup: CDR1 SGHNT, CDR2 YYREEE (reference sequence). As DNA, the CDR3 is TGTGCCAGCAGCTTGGTTGGCAGGGCTGACTATGGCTACACCTTC. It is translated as CASSLVGRADYGYTF. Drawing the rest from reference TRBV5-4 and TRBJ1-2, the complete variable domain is ETGVTQSPTHLIKTRGQQVTLRCSSQSGHNTVSWYQQALGQGPQFIFQYYREEENGRGNFPPRFSGLQFPNYSSELNVNALELDDSALYLCASSLVGRADYGYTFGSGTRLTVV.

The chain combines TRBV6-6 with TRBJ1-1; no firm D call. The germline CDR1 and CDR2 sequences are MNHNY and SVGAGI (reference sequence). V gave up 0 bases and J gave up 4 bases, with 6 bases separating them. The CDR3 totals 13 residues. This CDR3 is CASSYSTSTEAFF. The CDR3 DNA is TGTGCCAGCAGTTACTCTACCAGCACTGAAGCTTTCTTT.

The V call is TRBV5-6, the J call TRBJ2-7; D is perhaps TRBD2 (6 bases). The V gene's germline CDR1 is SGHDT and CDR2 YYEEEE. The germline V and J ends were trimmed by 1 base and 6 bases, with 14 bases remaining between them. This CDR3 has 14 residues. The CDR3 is CASSLLGDSREQYF. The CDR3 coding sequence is TGTGCCAGCAGCTTGCTCGGGGACTCTCGCGAGCAGTACTTC.

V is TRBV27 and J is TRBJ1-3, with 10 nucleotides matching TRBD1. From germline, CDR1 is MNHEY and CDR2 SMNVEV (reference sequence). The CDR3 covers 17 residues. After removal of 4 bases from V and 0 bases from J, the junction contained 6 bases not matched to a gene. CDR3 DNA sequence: TGTGCCAGCAGTTCGGGACAGGGGATCCCCTCTGGAAACACCATATATTTT. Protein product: CASSSGQGIPSGNTIYF.

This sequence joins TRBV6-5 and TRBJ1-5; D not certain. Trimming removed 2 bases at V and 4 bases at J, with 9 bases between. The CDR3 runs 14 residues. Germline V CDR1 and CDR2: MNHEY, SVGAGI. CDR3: CASSYDQSNQPQHF. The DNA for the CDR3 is TGTGCCAGCAGTTACGACCAGTCTAATCAGCCCCAGCATTTT.

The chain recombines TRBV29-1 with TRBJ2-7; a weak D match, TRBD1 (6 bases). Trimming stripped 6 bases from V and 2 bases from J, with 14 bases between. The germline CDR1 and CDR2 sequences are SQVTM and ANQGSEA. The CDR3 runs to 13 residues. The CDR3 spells CSVLTGETYEQYF. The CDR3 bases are TGCAGCGTCCTGACAGGAGAGACCTACGAGCAGTACTTC.

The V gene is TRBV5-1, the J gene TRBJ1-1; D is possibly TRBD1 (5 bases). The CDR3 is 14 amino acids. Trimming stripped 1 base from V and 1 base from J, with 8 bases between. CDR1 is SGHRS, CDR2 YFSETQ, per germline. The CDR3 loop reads CASSLSRENTEAFF. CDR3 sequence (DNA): TGCGCCAGCAGCTTGTCCAGGGAGAACACTGAAGCTTTCTTT.

The CDR3 DNA follows: TGTGCCAGCAGTCTTCAGGGGGCCCTTCCCTACGAGCAGTACTTC. Protein sequence: CASSLQGALPYEQYF. The chain couples TRBV6-5 to TRBJ2-7, with 8 bases fitting TRBD1. The V segment lost 5 bases and the J segment 2 bases; nucleotides outside the gene matches: 8. CDR3 size: 15 residues. Germline lookup yields CDR1 MNHEY and CDR2 SVGAGI.

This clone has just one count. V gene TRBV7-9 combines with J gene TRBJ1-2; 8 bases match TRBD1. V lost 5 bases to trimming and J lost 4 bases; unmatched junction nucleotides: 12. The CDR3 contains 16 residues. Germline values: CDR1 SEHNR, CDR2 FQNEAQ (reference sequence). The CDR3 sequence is CASSPGQAGGSYGYTF. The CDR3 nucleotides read TGTGCCAGCAGCCCGGGACAGGCCGGGGGGAGCTATGGCTACACCTTC.

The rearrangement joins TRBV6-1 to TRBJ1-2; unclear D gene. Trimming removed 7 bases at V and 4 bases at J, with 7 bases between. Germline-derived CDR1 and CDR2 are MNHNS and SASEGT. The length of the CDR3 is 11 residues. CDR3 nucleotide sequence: TGTGCCAGCAAAGCCCGCTATGGCTACACCTTC. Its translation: CASKARYGYTF.

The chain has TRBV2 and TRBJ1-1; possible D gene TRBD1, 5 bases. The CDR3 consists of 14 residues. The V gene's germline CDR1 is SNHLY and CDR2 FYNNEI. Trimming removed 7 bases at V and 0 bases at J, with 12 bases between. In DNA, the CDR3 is TGTGCCAGCACCCCCGGGACTTTGAACACTGAAGCTTTCTTT. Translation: CASTPGTLNTEAFF.

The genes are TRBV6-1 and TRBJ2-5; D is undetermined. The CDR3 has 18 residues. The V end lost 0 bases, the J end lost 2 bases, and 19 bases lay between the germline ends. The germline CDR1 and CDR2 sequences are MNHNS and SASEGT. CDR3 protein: CASSEALQGSQKQETQYF. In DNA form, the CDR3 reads TGTGCCAGCAGTGAAGCGCTTCAAGGCAGCCAGAAACAAGAGACCCAGTACTTC.

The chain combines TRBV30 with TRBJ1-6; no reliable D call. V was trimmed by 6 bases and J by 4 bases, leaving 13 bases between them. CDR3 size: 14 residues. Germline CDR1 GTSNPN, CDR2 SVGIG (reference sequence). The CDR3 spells CACKPGKYNSPLHF. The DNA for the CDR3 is TGTGCCTGCAAACCGGGGAAGTATAATTCACCCCTCCACTTT.

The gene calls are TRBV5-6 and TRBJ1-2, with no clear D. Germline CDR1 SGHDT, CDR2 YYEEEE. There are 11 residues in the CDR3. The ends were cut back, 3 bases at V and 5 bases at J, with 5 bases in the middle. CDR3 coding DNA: TGTGCCAGCAGCTCTAGATATGGCTACACCTTC. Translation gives CASSSRYGYTF.